This TCR beta chain appears in the sequencing data of a study of blood T cell repertoires in COVID-19. For the study at large: T cells, B-cell-depleted T cells, or PBMCs supplied cDNA or gDNA.

Generated by immunoSEQ multiplex PCR, the TCRdb table keeps only in-frame clones and is missing some. The table has about 140,000 clones, about 75% seen once. This CDR3 region has 14 residues. V was clipped by 5 bases and J by 7 bases; unmatched bases: 11. The germline CDR1 and CDR2 sequences are SGDLS and YYNGEE. The receptor comes from a woman in her fifties or sixties who had recovered from COVID-19. What was sequenced was PBMCs or T cells enriched from blood (not recorded which). The chain carries TRBV9 and TRBJ1-1; 7 bases agree with TRBD1. CDR3 amino acids: CASRGAGGRGEAFF. The CDR3 DNA sequence: TGTGCCAGCAGAGGGGCAGGGGGTCGGGGTGAAGCTTTCTTT.